This T cell receptor beta chain was sequenced in a study of blood T cell repertoires in COVID-19. CDR1 and CDR2 (germline): LNHDA, SQIVND (reference sequence). This CDR3 contains 15 residues. V was pared by 9 bases and J by 3 bases, with 10 bases of the junction left unmatched. The repertoire was sequenced with immunoSEQ multiplex PCR; TCRdb's copy has only in-frame clones and lacks some. The data hold about 180,000 clones, with around 90% observed a single time. This sequence was found in a woman between 18 and 29 years old who had recovered from COVID-19. V gene TRBV19 combines with J gene TRBJ1-2; 10 bases are a match to TRBD1. Sequenced input: PBMCs or T cells enriched from blood (not recorded which). CDR3 coding DNA: TGTGCCAGCTCGGGACAGGGGACTAATTACTATGGCTACACCTTC. Its translation is CASSGQGTNYYGYTF.